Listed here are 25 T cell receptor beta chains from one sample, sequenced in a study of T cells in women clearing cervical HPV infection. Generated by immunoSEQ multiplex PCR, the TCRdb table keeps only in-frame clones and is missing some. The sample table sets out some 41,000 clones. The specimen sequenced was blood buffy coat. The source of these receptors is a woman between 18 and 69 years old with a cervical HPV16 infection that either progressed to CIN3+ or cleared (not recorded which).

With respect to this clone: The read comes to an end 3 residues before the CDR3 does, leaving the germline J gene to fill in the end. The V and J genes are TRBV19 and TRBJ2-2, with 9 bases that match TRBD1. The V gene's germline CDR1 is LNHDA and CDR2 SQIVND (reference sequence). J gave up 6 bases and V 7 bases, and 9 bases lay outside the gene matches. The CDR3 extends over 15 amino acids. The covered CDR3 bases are TGTGCCAGTAACCCGGGACAGGGTCTCTCCGGGGAG. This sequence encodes CASNPGQGLSGE. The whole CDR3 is CASNPGQGLSGELFF.

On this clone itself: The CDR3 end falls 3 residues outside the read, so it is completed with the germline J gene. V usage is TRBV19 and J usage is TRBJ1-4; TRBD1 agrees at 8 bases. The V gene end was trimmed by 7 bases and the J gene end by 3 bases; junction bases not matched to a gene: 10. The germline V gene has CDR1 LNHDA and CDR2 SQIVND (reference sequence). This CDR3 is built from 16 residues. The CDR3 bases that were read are TGTGCCAGTATCAAACAGGGGGGATCTTCTAATGAAAAA. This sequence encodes CASIKQGGSSNEK. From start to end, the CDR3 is CASIKQGGSSNEKLFF. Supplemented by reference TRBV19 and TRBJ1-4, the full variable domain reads DGGITQSPKYLFRKEGQNVTLSCEQNLNHDAMYWYRQDPGQGLRLIYYSQIVNDFQKGDIAEGYSVSREKKESFPLTVTSAQKNPTAFYLCASIKQGGSSNEKLFFGSGTQLSVL.

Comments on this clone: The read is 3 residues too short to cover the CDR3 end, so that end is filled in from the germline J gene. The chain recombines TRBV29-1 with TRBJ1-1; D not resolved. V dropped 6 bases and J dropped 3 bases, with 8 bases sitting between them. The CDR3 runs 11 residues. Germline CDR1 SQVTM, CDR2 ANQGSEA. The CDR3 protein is CSVSFYTEAFF. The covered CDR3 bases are TGCAGCGTCTCCTTCTACACTGAA.

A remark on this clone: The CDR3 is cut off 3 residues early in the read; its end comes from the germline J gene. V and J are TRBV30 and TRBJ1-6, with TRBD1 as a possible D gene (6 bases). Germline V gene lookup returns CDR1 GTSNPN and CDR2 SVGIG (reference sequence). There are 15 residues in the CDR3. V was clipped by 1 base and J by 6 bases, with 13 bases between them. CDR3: CAWSGQDPGNSPLHF. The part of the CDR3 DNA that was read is TGTGCCTGGAGTGGACAGGACCCTGGTAATTCACCC.

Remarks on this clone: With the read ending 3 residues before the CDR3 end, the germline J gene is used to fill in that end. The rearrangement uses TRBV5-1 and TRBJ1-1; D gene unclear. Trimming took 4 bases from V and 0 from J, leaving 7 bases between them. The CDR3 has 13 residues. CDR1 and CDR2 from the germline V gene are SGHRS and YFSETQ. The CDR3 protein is CASSLGLNTEAFF. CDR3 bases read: TGCGCCAGCAGCCTAGGCCTGAACACTGAA.

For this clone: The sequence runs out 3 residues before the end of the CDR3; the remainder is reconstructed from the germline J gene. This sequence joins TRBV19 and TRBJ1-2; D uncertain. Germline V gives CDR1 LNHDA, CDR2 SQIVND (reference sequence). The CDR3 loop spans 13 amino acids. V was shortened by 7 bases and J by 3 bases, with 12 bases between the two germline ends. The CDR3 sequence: CASTASDYYGYTF. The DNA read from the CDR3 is TGTGCCAGTACCGCGTCGGACTACTATGGC.

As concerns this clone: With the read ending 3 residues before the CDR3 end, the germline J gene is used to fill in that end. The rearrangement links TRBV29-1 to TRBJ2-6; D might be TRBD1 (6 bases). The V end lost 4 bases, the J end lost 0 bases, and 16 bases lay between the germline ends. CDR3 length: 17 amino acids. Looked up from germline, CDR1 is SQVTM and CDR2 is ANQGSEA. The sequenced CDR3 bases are TGCAGCGTTGCCCGGAACTACAGGGACTCTGGGGCCAACGTC. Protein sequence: CSVARNYRDSGANV. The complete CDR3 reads CSVARNYRDSGANVLTF.

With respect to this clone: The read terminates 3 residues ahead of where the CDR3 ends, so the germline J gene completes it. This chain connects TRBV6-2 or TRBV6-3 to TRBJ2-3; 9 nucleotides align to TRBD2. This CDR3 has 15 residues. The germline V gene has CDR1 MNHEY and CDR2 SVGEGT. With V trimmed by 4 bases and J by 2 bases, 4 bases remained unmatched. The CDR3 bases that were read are TGTGCCAGCAGTTCCTTAGCGGGGGACACAGATACG. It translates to CASSSLAGDTDT. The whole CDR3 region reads CASSSLAGDTDTQYF.

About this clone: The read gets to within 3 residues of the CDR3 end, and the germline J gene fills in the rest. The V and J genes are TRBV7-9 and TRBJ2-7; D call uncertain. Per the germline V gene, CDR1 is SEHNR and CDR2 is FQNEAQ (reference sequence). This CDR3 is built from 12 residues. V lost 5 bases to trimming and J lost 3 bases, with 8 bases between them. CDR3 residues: CASSLTNYEQYF. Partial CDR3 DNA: TGTGCCAGCAGCCTAACGAACTACGAG.

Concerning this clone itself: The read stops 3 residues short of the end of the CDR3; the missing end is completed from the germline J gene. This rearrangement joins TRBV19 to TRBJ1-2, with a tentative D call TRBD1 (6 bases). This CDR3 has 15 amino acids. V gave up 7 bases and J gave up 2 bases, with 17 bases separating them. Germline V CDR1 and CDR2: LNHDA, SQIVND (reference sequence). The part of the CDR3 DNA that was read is TGTGCCAGTACCAACTTAGGACAGCCCAACTATGGC. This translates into CASTNLGQPNYG. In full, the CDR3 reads CASTNLGQPNYGYTF.

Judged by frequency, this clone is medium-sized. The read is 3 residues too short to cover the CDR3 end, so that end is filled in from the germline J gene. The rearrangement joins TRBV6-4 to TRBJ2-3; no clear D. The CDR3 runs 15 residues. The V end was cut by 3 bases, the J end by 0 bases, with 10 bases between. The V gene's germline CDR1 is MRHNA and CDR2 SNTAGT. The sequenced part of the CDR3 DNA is TGTGCCAGCAGTGAGGTCCCAGGTAGCACAGATACG. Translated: CASSEVPGSTDT. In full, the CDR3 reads CASSEVPGSTDTQYF.

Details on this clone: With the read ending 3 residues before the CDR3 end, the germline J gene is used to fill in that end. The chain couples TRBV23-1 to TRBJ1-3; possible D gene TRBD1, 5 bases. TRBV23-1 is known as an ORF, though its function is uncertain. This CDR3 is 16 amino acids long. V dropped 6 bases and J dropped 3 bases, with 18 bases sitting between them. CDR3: CASRTRQLTHGNTIYF. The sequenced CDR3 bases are TGCGCCAGCAGGACCCGACAGCTCACCCATGGAAACACC.

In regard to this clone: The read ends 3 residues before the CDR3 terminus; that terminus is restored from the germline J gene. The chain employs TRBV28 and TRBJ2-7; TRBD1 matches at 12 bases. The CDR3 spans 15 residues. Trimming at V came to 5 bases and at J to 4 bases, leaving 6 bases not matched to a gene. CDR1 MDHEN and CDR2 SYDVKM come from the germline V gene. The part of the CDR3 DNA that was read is TGTGCCAGCAGTACCCCGGGACAGGGGGCTTACGAG. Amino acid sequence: CASSTPGQGAYE. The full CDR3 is CASSTPGQGAYEQYF. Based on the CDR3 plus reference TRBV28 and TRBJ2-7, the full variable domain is DVKVTQSSRYLVKRTGEKVFLECVQDMDHENMFWYRQDPGLGLRLIYFSYDVKMKEKGDIPEGYSVSREKKERFSLILESASTNQTSMYLCASSTPGQGAYEQYFGPGTRLTVT.

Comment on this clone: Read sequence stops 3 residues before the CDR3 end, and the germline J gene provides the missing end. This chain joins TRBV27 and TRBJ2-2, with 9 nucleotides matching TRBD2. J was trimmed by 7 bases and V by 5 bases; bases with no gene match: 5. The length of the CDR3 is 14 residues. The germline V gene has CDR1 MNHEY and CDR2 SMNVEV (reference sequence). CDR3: CASSGPSGVGELFF. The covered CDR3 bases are TGTGCCAGCAGTGGGCCTAGCGGGGTCGGGGAG.

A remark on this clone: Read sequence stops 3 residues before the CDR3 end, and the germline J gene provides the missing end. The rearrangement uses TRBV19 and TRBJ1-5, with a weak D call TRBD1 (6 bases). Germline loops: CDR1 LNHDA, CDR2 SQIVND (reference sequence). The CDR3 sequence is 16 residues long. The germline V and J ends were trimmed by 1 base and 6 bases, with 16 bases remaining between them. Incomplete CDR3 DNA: TGTGCCAGTAGTATAGGTGGGGGCCAGGGAAGTCAGCCC. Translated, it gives CASSIGGGQGSQP. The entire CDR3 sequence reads CASSIGGGQGSQPQHF.

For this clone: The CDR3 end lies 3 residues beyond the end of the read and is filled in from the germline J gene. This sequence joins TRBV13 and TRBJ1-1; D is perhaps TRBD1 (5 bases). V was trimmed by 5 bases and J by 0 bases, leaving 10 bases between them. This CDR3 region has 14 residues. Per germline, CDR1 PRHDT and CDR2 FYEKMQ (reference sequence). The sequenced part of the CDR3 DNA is TGTGCCAGCAGCCTAAGACAGTTGAACACTGAA. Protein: CASSLRQLNTE. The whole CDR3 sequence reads CASSLRQLNTEAFF.

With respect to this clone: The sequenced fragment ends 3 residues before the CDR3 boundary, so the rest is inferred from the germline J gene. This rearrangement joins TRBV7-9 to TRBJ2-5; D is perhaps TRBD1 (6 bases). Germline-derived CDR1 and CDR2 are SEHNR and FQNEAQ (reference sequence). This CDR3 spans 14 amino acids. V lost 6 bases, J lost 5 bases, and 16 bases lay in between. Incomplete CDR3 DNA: TGTGCCAGCAGTGATACAGGGTCATGGGAGACC. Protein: CASSDTGSWET. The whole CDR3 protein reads CASSDTGSWETQYF.

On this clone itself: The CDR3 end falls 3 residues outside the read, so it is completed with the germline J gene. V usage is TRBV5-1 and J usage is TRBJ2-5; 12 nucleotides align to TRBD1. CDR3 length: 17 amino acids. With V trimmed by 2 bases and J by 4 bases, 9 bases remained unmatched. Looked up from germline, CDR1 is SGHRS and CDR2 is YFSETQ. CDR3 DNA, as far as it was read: TGCGCCAGCAGCTTAGGAGTGGGACAGGGGGCGCCAGAGACC. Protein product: CASSLGVGQGAPET. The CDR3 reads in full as CASSLGVGQGAPETQYF.

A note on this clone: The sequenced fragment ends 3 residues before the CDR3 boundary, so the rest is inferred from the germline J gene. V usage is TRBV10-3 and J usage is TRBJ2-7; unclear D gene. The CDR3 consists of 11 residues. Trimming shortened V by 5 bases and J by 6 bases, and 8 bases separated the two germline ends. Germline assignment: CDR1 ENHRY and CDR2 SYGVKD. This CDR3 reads CAISSRAEQYF. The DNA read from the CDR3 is TGTGCCATCAGTTCTCGCGCCGAG.

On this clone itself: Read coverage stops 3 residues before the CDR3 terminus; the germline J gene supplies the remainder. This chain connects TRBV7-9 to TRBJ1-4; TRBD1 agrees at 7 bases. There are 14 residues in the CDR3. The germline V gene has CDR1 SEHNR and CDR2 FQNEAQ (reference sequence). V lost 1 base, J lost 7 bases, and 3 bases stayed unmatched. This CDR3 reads CASSLVAGGEKLFF. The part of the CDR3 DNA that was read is TGTGCCAGCAGCTTAGTGGCAGGGGGTGAAAAA.

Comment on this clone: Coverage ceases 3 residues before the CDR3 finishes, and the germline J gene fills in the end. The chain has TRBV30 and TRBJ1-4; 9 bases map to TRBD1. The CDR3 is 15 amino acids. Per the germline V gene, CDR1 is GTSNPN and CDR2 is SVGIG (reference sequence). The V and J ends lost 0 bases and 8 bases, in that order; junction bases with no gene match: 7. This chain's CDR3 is CAWSVPGQGAEKLFF. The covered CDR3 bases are TGTGCCTGGAGTGTACCGGGACAGGGTGCAGAAAAA.

The CDR3 is CASSQGQGTWGYTF. The part of the CDR3 DNA that was read is TGTGCCAGCAGCCAAGGTCAGGGAACTTGGGGC. The chain joins TRBV3-1 (or the pseudogene TRBV3-2) to TRBJ1-2, with D perhaps TRBD1 (5 bases). The CDR3 end is not reached by the read, which stops 3 residues before it; the germline J gene fills it in. The germline V gene has CDR1 LGHDT and CDR2 YNNKEL (reference sequence). CDR3 length: 14 amino acids.

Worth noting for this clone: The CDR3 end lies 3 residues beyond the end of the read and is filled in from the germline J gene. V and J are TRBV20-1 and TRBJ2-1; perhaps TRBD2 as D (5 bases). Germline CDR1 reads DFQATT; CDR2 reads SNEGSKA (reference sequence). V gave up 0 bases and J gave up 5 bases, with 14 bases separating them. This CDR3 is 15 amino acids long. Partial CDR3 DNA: TGCAGTGCTAGAGACCCAAGCGGACCTGACAATGAG. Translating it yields CSARDPSGPDNE. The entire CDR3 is CSARDPSGPDNEQFF.

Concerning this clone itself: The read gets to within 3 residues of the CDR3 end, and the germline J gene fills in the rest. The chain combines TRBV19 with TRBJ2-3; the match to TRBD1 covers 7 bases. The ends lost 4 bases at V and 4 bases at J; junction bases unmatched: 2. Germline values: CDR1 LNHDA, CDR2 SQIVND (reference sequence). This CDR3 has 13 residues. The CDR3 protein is CASSKGGSDTQYF. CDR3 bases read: TGTGCCAGTAGTAAAGGGGGCTCAGATACG.

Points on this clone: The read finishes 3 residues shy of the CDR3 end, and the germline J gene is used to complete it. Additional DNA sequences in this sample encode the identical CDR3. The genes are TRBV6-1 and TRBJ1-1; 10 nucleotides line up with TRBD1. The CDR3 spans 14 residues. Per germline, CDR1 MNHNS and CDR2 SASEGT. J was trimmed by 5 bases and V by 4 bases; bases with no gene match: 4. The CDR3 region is CASSAGQGRTEAFF. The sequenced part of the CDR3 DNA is TGTGCCAGCAGTGCGGGACAGGGGAGGACTGAA.